This T cell receptor (beta chain) was sequenced during a study of Ad26.COV2.S vaccination and SARS-CoV-2 variants. Study-wide context: Recipients of Ad26.COV2.S got it intramuscularly, once or twice 56 days apart. Study conclusions and caveats: There was reportedly substantial breadth in spike-specific CD8+ and CD4+ T cell responses after vaccination. Similar non-spike TCR breadth was seen in vaccine and placebo recipients.

Note on this clone: Its antigen is not known.

Treatment here: some 20 received Ad26.COV2.S at low or high dose, single or two shots; several received placebo; per-sample allocation not given. Samples analyzed were those drawn on day 63 after the first vaccine or placebo injection. The administered vaccine (an Ad26 vector) expressed Wuhan-strain SARS-CoV-2 spike. The method was immunoSEQ multiplex PCR; TCRdb's version includes in-frame clones alone and lacks a portion of them. The table shows fewer than 600,000 clones, with roughly nine tenths occurring only once. Germline CDR1 reads SGHTA; CDR2 reads FQGNSA. The V end lost 1 base, the J end lost 0 bases, and 7 bases lay between the germline ends. This CDR3 contains 15 residues.

The chain joins TRBV7-2 to TRBJ2-4, with D possibly being TRBD2 (6 bases). Here the sequenced sample was peripheral blood, taken in a trial of Ad26.COV2.S vaccine versus placebo. The receptor's source is a person aged 18 to 59 who received the Ad26.COV2.S COVID-19 vaccine or a placebo. The CDR3 here is CASSLVAVAKNIQYF. The CDR3 DNA is TGTGCCAGCAGCTTAGTAGCGGTAGCCAAAAACATTCAGTACTTC.